The 6 T cell receptor beta chains below all came from one sample that was sequenced in a study of CD8+ T cells in alopecia areata. RNA was extracted and reverse transcribed into cDNA as the sequencing template. Only in-frame clones appear in the TCRdb table, and some are missing; sequencing was by immunoSEQ multiplex PCR. The table includes 130,000 to 150,000 clones, around 51% detected once. The starting material was CD4+ T cells sorted from blood, obtained at week 0. The receptors originated from a human donor with alopecia areata.

CDR3 residues: CASSSPGGGGSYEQYF. CDR3 nucleotides: TGTGCCAGCAGTTCTCCGGGAGGAGGGGGCTCCTACGAGCAGTACTTC. The V call is TRBV28, the J call TRBJ2-7; possibly TRBD2 for D (7 bases). V lost 4 bases, J lost 0 bases, and 16 bases lay in between. CDR3 size: 16 residues. Germline loops: CDR1 MDHEN, CDR2 SYDVKM.

J is TRBJ1-5 and V is TRBV6-1, with D maybe TRBD1 (5 bases). Germline-derived CDR1 and CDR2 are MNHNS and SASEGT. Trimming shortened V by 6 bases and J by 1 base, and 13 bases separated the two germline ends. CDR3 size: 15 residues. The CDR3 nucleotides read TGTGCCAGCAGGACTGGGGCGGGGAGCAATCAGCCCCAGCATTTT. This sequence encodes CASRTGAGSNQPQHF.

The chain has TRBV30 and TRBJ1-4, with D maybe TRBD1 (5 bases). CDR1 GTSNPN and CDR2 SVGIG come from the germline V gene (reference sequence). The V and J ends lost 3 bases and 2 bases respectively, with 10 bases between them. CDR3 size: 14 residues. DNA of the CDR3: TGTGCCTGGAGCTACGGGACGACTAATGAAAAACTGTTTTTT. Protein: CAWSYGTTNEKLFF.

Worth noting for this clone: The sample carries other DNA sequences with the same CDR3. The rearrangement uses TRBV30 and TRBJ2-5, with D perhaps assigned TRBD1 or TRBD2 (6 bases each). V was clipped by 0 bases and J by 4 bases, with 9 bases between them. CDR3 length: 13 amino acids. Germline V gives CDR1 GTSNPN, CDR2 SVGIG (reference sequence). This CDR3 is CAWSVKGGETQYF. DNA of the CDR3: TGTGCCTGGAGTGTCAAGGGGGGAGAGACCCAGTACTTC. The full variable domain, with the rest looked up from reference TRBV30 and TRBJ2-5, is SQTIHQWPATLVQPVGSPLSLECTVEGTSNPNLYWYRQAAGRGLQLLFYSVGIGQISSEVPQNLSASRPQDRQFILSSKKLLLSDSGFYLCAWSVKGGETQYFGPGTRLLVL.

This clone appeared many times. The J gene is TRBJ1-2, the V gene TRBV10-3, with D hard to call. Trimming cost V 0 bases and J 4 bases, with 6 bases left between them. Germline CDR1 is ENHRY and CDR2 is SYGVKD. The CDR3 is 13 amino acids. The CDR3 loop reads CAISESPGYGYTF. The CDR3, as DNA: TGTGCCATCAGTGAGTCCCCAGGCTATGGCTACACCTTC.

The chain combines TRBV6-5 with TRBJ2-3; a weak D match, TRBD2 (6 bases). This CDR3 comprises 14 residues. Trimming removed 2 bases at V and 6 bases at J, with 12 bases between. The germline gives CDR1 MNHEY, CDR2 SVGAGI. The DNA of the CDR3 is TGTGCCAGCAGTTACCAATCTCGGGGGGATACGCAGTATTTT. Encoded protein: CASSYQSRGDTQYF.